This TCR beta chain originates from a study of CD8 T cells in ankylosing spondylitis. A remark on this clonotype: Its target is unknown.

Libraries of TCR beta came from quantitative 5'-RACE with molecular barcodes. Using its own MiXCR run on the 5' RACE reads, TCRdb lists one record per CDR3 protein. The data show fewer than 250,000 distinct CDR3 sequences, more than 25% seen once. This CDR3 contains 15 residues. The V end lost 6 bases, the J end lost 4 bases, and 15 bases lay between the germline ends. General study results and limits: There were earlier reports of some motif variants in reactive arthritis synovial fluid and blood. Characteristic, it appeared, of ankylosing spondylitis blood was a TCR beta motif of 7 or 8 highly homologous variants. Enrichment of disease-linked clones was reportedly significant in matched ankylosing spondylitis synovial fluid.

The V gene is TRBV12-3 or TRBV12-4, the J gene TRBJ1-4; D unclear. Sequencing input: blood, either unsorted or a sorted T cell fraction (not recorded which). This receptor was taken from a male donor with ankylosing spondylitis or in good health (not recorded which). The CDR3 DNA follows: TGTGCCAGCAGACCGTCCCCGGGCCTTAATGAAAAACTGTTTTTT. It codes for CASRPSPGLNEKLFF.